These T cell receptor beta chains were read from a single sample in a study of T cell responses to AZD1222 COVID-19 vaccine. Profiled with immunoSEQ multiplex PCR; TCRdb holds only in-frame clones, not every one. The table lists roughly 75,000 clones, 84% of them singletons. Source: peripheral blood, taken on day 0 of AZD1222 vaccination. Source of these receptors: an adult in good health. CDR3s include the opening cysteine and the closing phenylalanine or tryptophan. The order of the fields is J gene, V gene, D gene, clone size, CDR3 DNA, CDR3 protein. D genes are given only for firm matches. Rows give clone size only sometimes, using once, few, many, or a class for an expanded clone.

j_gene: TRBJ1-2
v_gene: TRBV5-1
d_gene: TRBD1
abundance: -
CDR3nt: TGCGCCAGCAGGGAAACGTGGACAGGGGGCTACACCTTC
CDR3aa: CASRETWTGGYTF

j_gene: TRBJ1-1
v_gene: TRBV10-2
d_gene: -
abundance: -
CDR3nt: TGCGCCAGCCAAGGACAAGACAATCCCGAAGCTTTCTTT
CDR3aa: CASQGQDNPEAFF

j_gene: TRBJ2-1
v_gene: TRBV15
d_gene: -
abundance: once
CDR3nt: TGTGCCACCAGCAGAGCCCTCCGGGATCGGAGCTCCTACAATGAGCAGTTCTTC
CDR3aa: CATSRALRDRSSYNEQFF

j_gene: TRBJ1-2
v_gene: TRBV7-6
d_gene: TRBD1
abundance: -
CDR3nt: TGTGCCAGCAGCCCTCGACAGGGGCCTCGTGGCTACACCTTC
CDR3aa: CASSPRQGPRGYTF

j_gene: TRBJ1-1
v_gene: TRBV5-8
d_gene: TRBD1
abundance: few
CDR3nt: TGTGCCAGCAGCCGGGACAGCGGGCAAGCTTTCTTT
CDR3aa: CASSRDSGQAFF

j_gene: TRBJ2-2
v_gene: TRBV2
d_gene: TRBD1
abundance: -
CDR3nt: TGTGCCAGCAGACCCCCAACAGGGGGAGGTACCGGGGAGCTGTTTTTT
CDR3aa: CASRPPTGGGTGELFF

j_gene: TRBJ2-7
v_gene: TRBV13
d_gene: TRBD1
abundance: -
CDR3nt: TGTGCCAGCAGCTCCCGGACAGGGGGCTTCAACGAGCAGTACTTC
CDR3aa: CASSSRTGGFNEQYF

j_gene: TRBJ1-1
v_gene: TRBV11-2
d_gene: -
abundance: -
CDR3nt: TGTGCCAGCAGCTTAGAGTTGCAGGGACGTGAGAACACTGAAGCTTTCTTT
CDR3aa: CASSLELQGRENTEAFF

j_gene: TRBJ2-7
v_gene: TRBV2
d_gene: -
abundance: -
CDR3nt: TGTGCCAGCAGGCCTTGGGACGGCTCCTACGAGCAGTACTTC
CDR3aa: CASRPWDGSYEQYF

j_gene: TRBJ1-6
v_gene: TRBV28
d_gene: -
abundance: medium-sized
CDR3nt: TGTGCCAGCAGAGGGGTTTGGGATTCACCCCTCCACTTT
CDR3aa: CASRGVWDSPLHF

j_gene: TRBJ2-6
v_gene: TRBV30
d_gene: -
abundance: -
CDR3nt: TGTGCCTGGAGGATCCCCGGGGACTCTGGGGCCAACGTCCTGACTTTC
CDR3aa: CAWRIPGDSGANVLTF

j_gene: TRBJ1-2
v_gene: TRBV6-5
d_gene: TRBD1
abundance: -
CDR3nt: TGTGCCAGCAGTTACTCGGGACAGGCAAGCTATGGCTACACCTTC
CDR3aa: CASSYSGQASYGYTF

j_gene: TRBJ1-1
v_gene: TRBV18
d_gene: -
abundance: -
CDR3nt: TGTGCCAGCTCACCAATCGGCCACACTGAAGCTTTCTTT
CDR3aa: CASSPIGHTEAFF

j_gene: TRBJ2-3
v_gene: TRBV18
d_gene: TRBD2
abundance: -
CDR3nt: TGTGCCAGCTCACCGACTAGCTCGACTAGCACAGATACGCAGTATTTT
CDR3aa: CASSPTSSTSTDTQYF

j_gene: TRBJ1-2
v_gene: TRBV6-5
d_gene: -
abundance: -
CDR3nt: TGTGCCAGCAGGTCTTTAGGCAGGGTGGGAGGCTACACCTTC
CDR3aa: CASRSLGRVGGYTF

j_gene: TRBJ2-7
v_gene: TRBV7-2
d_gene: TRBD1
abundance: -
CDR3nt: TGTGCCAGCACCAGACCGGGACAGGGGGCTAGGGAGCAGTACTTC
CDR3aa: CASTRPGQGAREQYF

j_gene: TRBJ1-2
v_gene: TRBV7-9
d_gene: TRBD1
abundance: -
CDR3nt: TGTGCCAGCAGCACCGGGACAGGGGGATCCTATGGCTACACCTTC
CDR3aa: CASSTGTGGSYGYTF

j_gene: TRBJ2-5
v_gene: TRBV7-2
d_gene: TRBD2
abundance: -
CDR3nt: TGTGCCAGCAGCTTAGGCGGGGGGCCTCAAGAGACCCAGTACTTC
CDR3aa: CASSLGGGPQETQYF

j_gene: TRBJ1-2
v_gene: TRBV2
d_gene: -
abundance: -
CDR3nt: TGTGCCAGCAGTCTTGTGGGGCCTAACTATGGCTACACCTTC
CDR3aa: CASSLVGPNYGYTF

j_gene: TRBJ2-5
v_gene: TRBV25-1
d_gene: TRBD2
abundance: -
CDR3nt: TGTGCCAGCAGTGGGGGACTAGCGGGGGAAGAGACCCAGTACTTC
CDR3aa: CASSGGLAGEETQYF

j_gene: TRBJ2-7
v_gene: TRBV6-6
d_gene: TRBD1
abundance: -
CDR3nt: TGTGCCAGCAGTCGCAGAGGGACAGGGGGCGGCGAGCAGTACTTC
CDR3aa: CASSRRGTGGGEQYF

j_gene: TRBJ1-1
v_gene: TRBV9
d_gene: -
abundance: -
CDR3nt: TGTGCCAGCAGCACCCAGGGGATTGACACTGAAGCTTTCTTT
CDR3aa: CASSTQGIDTEAFF

j_gene: TRBJ2-7
v_gene: TRBV7-2
d_gene: -
abundance: -
CDR3nt: TGTGCCAGCAGCTTAGCGCGAAGGAGGCCCTACGAGCAGTACTTC
CDR3aa: CASSLARRRPYEQYF

j_gene: TRBJ1-1
v_gene: TRBV21-1
d_gene: -
abundance: -
CDR3nt: TGTGCCGTGAGTCGCAGGGGCTTCCTAACTGAAGCTTTCTTT
CDR3aa: CAVSRRGFLTEAFF

j_gene: TRBJ1-2
v_gene: TRBV2
d_gene: TRBD1
abundance: few
CDR3nt: TGTGCCAGCGGGACAACCGGGACAGGGTCCTATGGCTACACCTTC
CDR3aa: CASGTTGTGSYGYTF

j_gene: TRBJ2-2
v_gene: TRBV5-1
d_gene: TRBD1
abundance: -
CDR3nt: TGCGCCAGCAGCTTGGCGGCGAGGACAGGGACCCACGGGGAGCTGTTTTTT
CDR3aa: CASSLAARTGTHGELFF

j_gene: TRBJ2-1
v_gene: TRBV30
d_gene: TRBD1
abundance: -
CDR3nt: TGTGCCTGGAGTACCGGGACAGGGGGAAACAATGAGCAGTTCTTC
CDR3aa: CAWSTGTGGNNEQFF

j_gene: TRBJ2-7
v_gene: TRBV6-2/TRBV6-3
d_gene: TRBD1
abundance: once
CDR3nt: TGTGCCAGCAGTCGGGACAGGGGGCGCCTTGGATACGAGCAGTACTTC
CDR3aa: CASSRDRGRLGYEQYF

j_gene: TRBJ2-7
v_gene: TRBV7-9
d_gene: -
abundance: -
CDR3nt: TGTGCCAGCAGCCCCTCAGAAGGATACGAGCAGTACTTC
CDR3aa: CASSPSEGYEQYF

j_gene: TRBJ1-5
v_gene: TRBV7-2
d_gene: -
abundance: -
CDR3nt: TGTGCCAGCAGCCTGGAGAGGGGGGTTAATCAGCCCCAGCATTTT
CDR3aa: CASSLERGVNQPQHF

j_gene: TRBJ2-5
v_gene: TRBV13
d_gene: TRBD2
abundance: -
CDR3nt: TGTGCCAGCAGCTTACTAGCGGGGGGTTCGGAGACCCAGTACTTC
CDR3aa: CASSLLAGGSETQYF

j_gene: TRBJ1-1
v_gene: TRBV2
d_gene: -
abundance: -
CDR3nt: TGTGCCAGCAGTGCCAGGACAGTAGCTTTGGGGAACACTGAAGCTTTCTTT
CDR3aa: CASSARTVALGNTEAFF

j_gene: TRBJ1-1
v_gene: TRBV6-5
d_gene: -
abundance: -
CDR3nt: TGTGCCGCCCTTGTCGGCGCTGGCACTGAAGCTTTCTTT
CDR3aa: CAALVGAGTEAFF